These T cell receptor beta chains were read from a single sample in a study of regulatory T cells in long-lasting Graves disease. A single record per CDR3 protein comes from TCRdb applying MiXCR to the multiplex PCR reads. Of hundreds of thousands of distinct CDR3 sequences listed, roughly a sixth are singletons. The sample also formed part of further work on T cells in Graves' hyperthyroidism and ophthalmopathy.

The sequencing here drew on peripheral blood mononuclear cells (PBMCs), taken at new diagnosis, from a patient treated with antithyroid drugs. The origin of the receptors is a man aged 35 to 55 with Graves disease. Each CDR3 is given with its conserved first and last residue. The order of the fields is V gene, J gene, D gene, clone size, CDR3 protein, CDR3 DNA. A D gene is named only where the DNA matches it firmly. Rows give clone size only sometimes, using once, few, many, or a class for an expanded clone.

TRBV18,TRBJ2-1,.,.,CASSPAAQYNEQFF,TGTGCCAGCTCCCCCGCCGCGCAGTACAATGAGCAGTTCTTC
TRBV5-1,TRBJ2-1,.,.,CASSFDNERFF,TGCGCCAGCAGCTTCGACAATGAGCGGTTCTTC
TRBV10-3,TRBJ1-1,.,.,CAISEVQAEAFF,TGTGCCATCAGTGAAGTTCAGGCTGAAGCTTTCTTT
TRBV6-1,TRBJ2-7,.,few,CASSISLEQYF,TGTGCCAGCAGTATTAGTCTCGAGCAGTACTTC
TRBV5-1,TRBJ2-3,.,many,CASSSARSTDTQYF,TGCGCCAGCAGCTCCGCCAGAAGCACAGATACGCAGTATTTT
TRBV13,TRBJ1-6,.,.,CASSAQVRDSPLHF,TGTGCCAGCAGCGCACAGGTGAGGGATTCACCCCTCCACTTT
TRBV5-4,TRBJ2-1,.,.,CASSRMLFDNEQFF,TGTGCCAGCAGTAGGATGTTATTCGACAATGAGCAGTTCTTC
TRBV20-1,TRBJ2-1,TRBD1,many,CSAAGQGNEQFF,TGCAGTGCCGCGGGACAGGGAAATGAGCAGTTCTTC
TRBV28,TRBJ1-5,TRBD1,many,CATRTGTGINQPQHF,TGTGCCACCCGTACCGGGACAGGGATAAATCAGCCCCAGCATTTT
TRBV2,TRBJ2-5,.,many,CASSDHPRGTQYF,TGTGCCAGCAGTGATCACCCAAGGGGGACCCAGTACTTC
TRBV28,TRBJ2-3,TRBD2,many,CASSALAGGRTDTQYF,TGTGCCAGCAGTGCCCTGGCGGGGGGGCGCACAGATACGCAGTATTTT
TRBV11-2,TRBJ2-2,TRBD2,many,CASKPVAGGNTGELFF,TGTGCCAGCAAACCTGTAGCGGGGGGGAACACCGGGGAGCTGTTTTTT
TRBV20-1,TRBJ2-3,.,many,CSARRAGQTDTQYF,TGCAGTGCTAGAAGGGCAGGGCAGACAGATACGCAGTATTTT
TRBV7-6,TRBJ2-7,TRBD1,many,CASSRPGTGGVGEQYF,TGTGCCAGCAGCCGCCCCGGGACAGGGGGTGTGGGCGAGCAGTACTTC
TRBV6-1,TRBJ2-5,.,.,CASSEVRLETQYF,TGTGCCAGCAGTGAAGTCCGGCTGGAGACCCAGTACTTC
TRBV12-5,TRBJ1-6,.,.,CASGLGRGSYNSPLHF,TGTGCTAGTGGCCTGGGTCGGGGGTCCTATAATTCACCCCTCCACTTT
TRBV9,TRBJ1-6,TRBD1,many,CASSAIGQVNSPLHF,TGTGCCAGCAGCGCCATAGGACAGGTGAATTCACCCCTCCACTTT
TRBV19,TRBJ1-5,TRBD1,many,CASSTTGGDQPQHF,TGTGCCAGTAGTACAACAGGGGGCGATCAGCCCCAGCATTTT
TRBV2,TRBJ2-5,.,.,CASSEWYESKTQYF,TGTGCCAGCAGTGAGTGGTACGAATCAAAGACCCAGTACTTC
TRBV20-1,TRBJ1-5,TRBD1,few,CSARVLQGLNQPQHF,TGCAGTGCTAGGGTATTACAGGGGTTGAATCAGCCCCAGCATTTT
TRBV16,TRBJ2-1,TRBD1,.,CASSQLILAGGSYNEQFF,TGTGCCAGCAGCCAATTGATATTGGCAGGGGGCTCCTACAATGAGCAGTTCTTC
TRBV28,TRBJ1-2,.,many,CGIGYFDGYTF,TGTGGGATAGGATATTTCGATGGCTACACCTTC
TRBV30,TRBJ2-2,.,few,CAWASIRTGELFF,TGTGCCTGGGCATCGATTCGGACCGGGGAGCTGTTTTTT
TRBV5-5,TRBJ1-5,.,many,CASSLAEGHHSNQPQHF,TGTGCCAGCAGCTTGGCCGAGGGACATCATAGCAATCAGCCCCAGCATTTT
TRBV5-4,TRBJ1-2,.,.,CASSLHPGLNYGYTF,TGTGCCAGCAGCTTGCATCCAGGATTGAACTATGGCTACACCTTC
TRBV2,TRBJ2-4,TRBD1,many,CASNLDRGSVIQYF,TGTGCCAGCAACCTTGACAGGGGGAGCGTCATTCAGTACTTC
TRBV28,TRBJ2-4,.,few,CASSGGGPGAIQYF,TGTGCCAGCAGTGGGGGCGGTCCGGGGGCCATTCAGTACTTC
TRBV7-2,TRBJ2-5,TRBD1,many,CASSPWTGQETQYF,TGTGCCAGCAGCCCTTGGACAGGTCAAGAGACCCAGTACTTC
TRBV7-2,TRBJ2-3,TRBD1,few,CASSPDRGADTQYF,TGTGCCAGCAGCCCGGACAGGGGCGCAGATACGCAGTATTTT
TRBV28,TRBJ2-3,TRBD1,few,CASNSPRRGCTDTQYF,TGTGCCAGCAATTCCCCTCGCAGGGGGTGCACAGATACACAGTATTTT
TRBV11-1,TRBJ2-7,.,many,CASSLSQGLEQYF,TGTGCCAGCAGCTTGTCTCAAGGTTTAGAGCAGTACTTC
TRBV5-1,TRBJ1-1,.,many,CASSWTPGNTEAFF,TGCGCCAGCAGCTGGACCCCAGGTAACACTGAAGCTTTCTTT
TRBV5-1,TRBJ2-5,TRBD2,.,CASSLDRLARQETQYF,TGCGCCAGCAGCTTGGATAGACTAGCCCGCCAAGAGACCCAGTACTTC
TRBV2,TRBJ1-5,.,.,CASNGGLGPQHF,TGTGCCAGCAATGGTGGCCTGGGGCCCCAGCATTTT